This T cell receptor beta chain is drawn from a study of blood T cell repertoires in COVID-19. V shed 4 bases, J shed 9 bases, and the junction held 13 bases outside the gene matches. In germline, CDR1 is MNHEY, CDR2 SMNVEV (reference sequence). The CDR3 consists of 16 residues. This table comes from immunoSEQ multiplex PCR, and its TCRdb copy is limited to in-frame clones, with some not included. The profile shows some 160,000 clones, under 90% of them singletons. This TCR came from a woman between 45 and 60 years old who had recovered from COVID-19. Sequencing was performed on PBMCs or T cells enriched from blood (not recorded which). The chain carries TRBV27 and TRBJ1-5, with TRBD1 matching over 9 bases. CDR3 nucleotides: TGTGCCAGCAGTTCGGGGACAGGGTCGGTCCGGGGGCCCCAGCATTTT. It is translated as CASSSGTGSVRGPQHF.